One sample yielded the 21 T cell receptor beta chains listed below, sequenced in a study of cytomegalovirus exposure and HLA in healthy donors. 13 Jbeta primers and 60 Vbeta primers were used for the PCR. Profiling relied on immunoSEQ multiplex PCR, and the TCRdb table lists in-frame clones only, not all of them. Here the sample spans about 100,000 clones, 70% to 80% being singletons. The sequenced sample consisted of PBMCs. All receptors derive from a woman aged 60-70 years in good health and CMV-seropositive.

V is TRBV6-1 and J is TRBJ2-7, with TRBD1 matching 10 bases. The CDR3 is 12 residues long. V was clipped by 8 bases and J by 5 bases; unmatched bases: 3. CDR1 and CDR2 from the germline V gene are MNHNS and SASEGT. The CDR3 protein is CASDRGLDEQYF. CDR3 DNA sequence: TGTGCCAGCGACAGGGGGCTCGACGAGCAGTACTTC.

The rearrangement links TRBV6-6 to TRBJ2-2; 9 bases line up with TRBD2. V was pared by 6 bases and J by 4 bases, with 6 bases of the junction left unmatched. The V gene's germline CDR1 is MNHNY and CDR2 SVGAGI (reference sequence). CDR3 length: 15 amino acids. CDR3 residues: CASSRASGTTGELFF. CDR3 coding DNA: TGTGCCAGCAGCCGTGCTAGCGGGACCACCGGGGAGCTGTTTTTT.

CDR3 coding DNA: TGTGCCAGCAGCTTTTCTAACGGGTACGAGCAGTACTTC. Protein sequence: CASSFSNGYEQYF. The chain employs TRBV11-3 and TRBJ2-7; D ambiguous. V was cut by 3 bases and J by 4 bases, with 10 bases left in between. Germline V lookup: CDR1 SGHNT, CDR2 YENEEA. The CDR3 sequence is 13 residues long.

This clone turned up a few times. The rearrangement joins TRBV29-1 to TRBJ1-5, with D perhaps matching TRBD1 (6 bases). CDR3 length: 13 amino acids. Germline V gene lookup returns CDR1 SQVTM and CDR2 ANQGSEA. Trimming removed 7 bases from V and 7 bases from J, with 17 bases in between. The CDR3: CSALGGFGQPQHF. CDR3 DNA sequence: TGCAGCGCCCTAGGGGGATTTGGCCAGCCCCAGCATTTT.

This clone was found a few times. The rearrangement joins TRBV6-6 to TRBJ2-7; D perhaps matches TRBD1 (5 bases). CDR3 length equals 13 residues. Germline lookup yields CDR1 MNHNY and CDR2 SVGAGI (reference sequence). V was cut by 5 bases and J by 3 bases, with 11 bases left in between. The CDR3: CASSPLRGYEQYF. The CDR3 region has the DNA TGTGCCAGCAGTCCACTAAGGGGCTACGAGCAGTACTTC.

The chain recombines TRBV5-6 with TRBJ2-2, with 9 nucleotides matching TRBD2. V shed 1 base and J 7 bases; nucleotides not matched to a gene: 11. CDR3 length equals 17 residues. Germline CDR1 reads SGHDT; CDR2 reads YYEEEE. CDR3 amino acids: CASSLSGGRLYSGELFF. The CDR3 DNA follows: TGTGCCAGCAGCTTGAGCGGGGGGCGTTTGTACAGCGGGGAGCTGTTTTTT.

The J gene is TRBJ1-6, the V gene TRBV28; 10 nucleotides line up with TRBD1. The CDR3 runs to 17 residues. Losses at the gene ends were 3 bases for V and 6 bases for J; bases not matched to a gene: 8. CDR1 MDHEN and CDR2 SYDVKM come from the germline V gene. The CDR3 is CASSLERTGGRNSPLHF. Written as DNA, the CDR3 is TGTGCCAGCAGTTTGGAACGGACAGGGGGTCGTAATTCACCCCTCCACTTT.

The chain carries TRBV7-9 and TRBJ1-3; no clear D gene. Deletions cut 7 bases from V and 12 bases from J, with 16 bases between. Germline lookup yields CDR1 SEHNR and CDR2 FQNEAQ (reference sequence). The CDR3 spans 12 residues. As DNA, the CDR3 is TGTGCCAGCACCCTATCCTTTAACCTCATATATTTT. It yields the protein CASTLSFNLIYF.

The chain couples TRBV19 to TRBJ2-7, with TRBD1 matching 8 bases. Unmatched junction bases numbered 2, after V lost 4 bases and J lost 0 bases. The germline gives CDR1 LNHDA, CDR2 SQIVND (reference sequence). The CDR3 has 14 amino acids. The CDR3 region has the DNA TGTGCCAGTAGTAGACAGGGGAGCTCCTACGAGCAGTACTTC. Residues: CASSRQGSSYEQYF.

CDR3 nucleotides: TGTGCCAGCAGTGCCAGACAGGGCCCGTACAATGAGCAGTTCTTC. Translating gives CASSARQGPYNEQFF. This sequence joins TRBV25-1 and TRBJ2-1; 7 positions match TRBD1. Germline CDR1 MGHDK, CDR2 SYGVNS. The CDR3 is made up of 15 amino acids. Germline trimming cut 4 bases from V and 4 bases from J; bases unmatched to any gene: 7.

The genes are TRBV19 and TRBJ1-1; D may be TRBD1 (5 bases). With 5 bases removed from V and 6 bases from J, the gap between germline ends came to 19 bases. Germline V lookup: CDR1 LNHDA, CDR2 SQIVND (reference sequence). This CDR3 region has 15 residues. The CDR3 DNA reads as TGTGCCAGTAGTCCCAGCACAGGTAGAAGGGCTGAAGCTTTCTTT. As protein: CASSPSTGRRAEAFF.

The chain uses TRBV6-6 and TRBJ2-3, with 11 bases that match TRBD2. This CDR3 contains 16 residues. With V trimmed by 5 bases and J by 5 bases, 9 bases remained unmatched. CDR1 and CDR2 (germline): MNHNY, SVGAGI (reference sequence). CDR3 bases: TGTGCCAGCAGTCCGCTGGGACTAGCGGTGGGAGATACGCAGTATTTT. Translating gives CASSPLGLAVGDTQYF.

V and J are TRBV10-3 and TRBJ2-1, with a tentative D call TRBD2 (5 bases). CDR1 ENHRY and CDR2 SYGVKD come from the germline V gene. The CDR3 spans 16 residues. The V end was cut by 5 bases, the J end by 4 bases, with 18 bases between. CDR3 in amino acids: CAISRSSGGNYNEQFF. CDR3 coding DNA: TGTGCCATCAGTAGGTCGAGCGGTGGGAATTACAATGAGCAGTTCTTC.

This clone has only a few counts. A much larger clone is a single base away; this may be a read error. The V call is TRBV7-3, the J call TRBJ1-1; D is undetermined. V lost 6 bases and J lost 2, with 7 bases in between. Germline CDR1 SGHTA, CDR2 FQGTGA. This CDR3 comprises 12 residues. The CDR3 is CASRYSNTEAFF. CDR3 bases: TGTGCCAGCAGATACAGTAACACTGAAGCTTTCTTT.

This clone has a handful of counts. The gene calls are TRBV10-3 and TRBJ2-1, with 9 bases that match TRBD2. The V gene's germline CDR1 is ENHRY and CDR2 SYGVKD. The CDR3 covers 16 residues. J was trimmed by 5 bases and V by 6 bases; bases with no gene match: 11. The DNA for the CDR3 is TGTGCCATCAGGGTTAGCGGGAGAAATACCCACAATGAGCAGTTCTTC. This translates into CAIRVSGRNTHNEQFF.

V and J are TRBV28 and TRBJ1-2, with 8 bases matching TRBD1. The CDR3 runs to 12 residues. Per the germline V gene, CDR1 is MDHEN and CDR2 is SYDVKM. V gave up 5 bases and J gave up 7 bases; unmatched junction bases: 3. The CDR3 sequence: CASSPGGRGYTF. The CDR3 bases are TGTGCCAGCAGTCCAGGGGGCCGTGGCTACACCTTC.

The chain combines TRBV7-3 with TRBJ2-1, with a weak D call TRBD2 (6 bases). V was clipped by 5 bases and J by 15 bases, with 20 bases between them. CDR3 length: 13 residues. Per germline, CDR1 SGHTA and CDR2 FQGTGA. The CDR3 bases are TGTGCCAGCAGCGCTATTACGGGGACTGCGGCGTTCTTC. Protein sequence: CASSAITGTAAFF.

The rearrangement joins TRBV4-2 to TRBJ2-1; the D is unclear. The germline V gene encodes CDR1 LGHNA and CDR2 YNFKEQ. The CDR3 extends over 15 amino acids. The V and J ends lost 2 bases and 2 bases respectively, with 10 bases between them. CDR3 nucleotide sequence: TGTGCCAGCAGCCAAACGAGGAGCCCCTACAATGAGCAGTTCTTC. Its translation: CASSQTRSPYNEQFF.

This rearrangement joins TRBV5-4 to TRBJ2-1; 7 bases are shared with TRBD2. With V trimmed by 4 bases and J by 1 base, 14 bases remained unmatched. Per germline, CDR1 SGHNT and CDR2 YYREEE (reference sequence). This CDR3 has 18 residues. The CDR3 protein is CASSAPSSGIRSYNEQFF. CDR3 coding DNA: TGTGCCAGCAGCGCCCCATCGAGCGGGATTAGGTCCTACAATGAGCAGTTCTTC.

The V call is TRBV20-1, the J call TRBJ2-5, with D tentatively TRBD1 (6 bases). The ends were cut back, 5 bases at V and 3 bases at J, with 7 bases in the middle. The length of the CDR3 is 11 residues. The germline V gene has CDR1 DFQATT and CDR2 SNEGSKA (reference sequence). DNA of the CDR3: TGCAGTGCTCGGACAGAAGAGACCCAGTACTTC. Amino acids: CSARTEETQYF.

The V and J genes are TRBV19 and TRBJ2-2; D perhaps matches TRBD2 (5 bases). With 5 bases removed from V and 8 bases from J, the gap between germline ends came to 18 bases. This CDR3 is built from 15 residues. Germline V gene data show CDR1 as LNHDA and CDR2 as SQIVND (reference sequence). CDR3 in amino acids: CASSADLFGHGELFF. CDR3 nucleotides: TGTGCCAGTAGTGCGGACTTGTTCGGCCATGGGGAGCTGTTTTTT.